These T cell receptor beta chains were read from a single sample in a study of T cell repertoires in cytomegalovirus infection. MiXCR was run by TCRdb on the reads, yielding one entry per CDR3 protein. The top ten hold roughly an eighth of the sample, which has approximately 990,000 distinct CDR3 sequences, around a third seen once. Their specific antigens are unknown. The material sequenced was cultured CD8+ T cells from PBMCs, taken from culture after CMV antigen stimulation. These receptors originate from a human donor in good health (CMV status not recorded). Some clones in this sample may be carry-over from other donors' samples. Both conserved end residues are part of each CDR3. Each record gives: V gene, D gene, clone size, J gene, CDR3 DNA, CDR3 protein. A D gene is named only where the DNA matches it firmly. Size tells how often a clone was seen (once, few, many) or the class of an expanded clone, and some rows leave it out.

TRBV19	.	.	TRBJ1-1	TGTGCCAGTAAAAAGGTCGGAGGGCGGGGCACTGAAGCTTTCTTT	CASKKVGGRGTEAFF
TRBV15	.	few	TRBJ2-1	TGTGCCACCAGCAGAGTGGACAGTTCCCCTGAGCAGTTCTTC	CATSRVDSSPEQFF
TRBV2	TRBD1	few	TRBJ1-2	TGTGCCAGCCCGCTTAGGGTGACAGGGGGTAACTATGGCTACACCTTC	CASPLRVTGGNYGYTF
TRBV6-2/TRBV6-3	TRBD1	.	TRBJ2-2	TGTGCCAGCAGACACAGGGGCGAGAACACCGGGGAGCTGTTTTTT	CASRHRGENTGELFF
TRBV7-2	TRBD1	many	TRBJ2-1	TGTGCCAGCAGCTCCGGGACAGATGCCTACAATGAGCAGTTCTTC	CASSSGTDAYNEQFF
TRBV7-9	TRBD2	.	TRBJ2-5	TGTGCCAGCAGCCCCGTTGCGGGGGGGCTAGTGATGGAGACCCAGTACTTC	CASSPVAGGLVMETQYF
TRBV7-6	TRBD2	few	TRBJ2-1	TGTGCCAGCAGCCTAGCGGGGGCCCAACAAGAGCAGTTCTTC	CASSLAGAQQEQFF
TRBV4-1	TRBD2	.	TRBJ2-1	TGCGCCAGCAGCCAAGTCGGCGGGGGTGATGAGCAGTTCTTC	CASSQVGGGDEQFF
TRBV6-6	TRBD1	few	TRBJ1-1	TGTGCCAGCAGTTCCCCCGGGACAGGGGTTAACACTGAAGCTTTCTTT	CASSSPGTGVNTEAFF
TRBV4-2	.	few	TRBJ2-1	TGTGCCAGCAGCCAAGATTACGAAGCTAGCTCCTACAATGAGCAGTTCTTC	CASSQDYEASSYNEQFF
TRBV7-9	.	few	TRBJ2-3	TGTGCCAGCGGAGGAACAACGCAGTATTTT	CASGGTTQYF
TRBV7-6	.	many	TRBJ1-1	TGTGCCAGCAGCTTGGCAGGCATAGACACTGAAGCTTTCTTT	CASSLAGIDTEAFF
TRBV7-9	.	few	TRBJ1-6	TGTGCCAGCAGCTTAGATGGGGCCACCTATAATTCACCCCTCCACTTT	CASSLDGATYNSPLHF
TRBV29-1	.	.	TRBJ2-1	TGCAGCGTTGAAGAAAGGCCGGCTTCCTACAATGAGCAGTTCTTC	CSVEERPASYNEQFF
TRBV5-5	.	.	TRBJ2-5	TGTGCCAGCAACTTGATGGAGACCCAGTACTTC	CASNLMETQYF
TRBV6-1	TRBD2	few	TRBJ2-1	TGTGCCAGCAGTCCCCAGAGGCGGGGGGGCAGGGATGAGCAGTTCTTC	CASSPQRRGGRDEQFF
TRBV29-1	.	few	TRBJ1-3	TGCAGCGTTACAGACGGTCGCTCTGGAAACACCATATATTTT	CSVTDGRSGNTIYF
TRBV4-1	.	.	TRBJ2-7	TGCGCCAGCAGCCCCCAACGAGGGCTGAGCTCCTACGAGCAGTACTTC	CASSPQRGLSSYEQYF
TRBV7-8	.	.	TRBJ2-5	TGTGCCAGCAGCCTGGAAGTAATCGATGAGGAGACCCAGTACTTC	CASSLEVIDEETQYF
TRBV7-9	TRBD1	few	TRBJ2-7	TGTGCCAGCAGCTCACAGGGGTCCTCCTCCTACGAGCAGTACTTC	CASSSQGSSSYEQYF
TRBV7-8	.	few	TRBJ1-5	TGTGCCAGCAAGGCAGGGCTCGGGAATCAGCCCCAGCATTTT	CASKAGLGNQPQHF
TRBV11-2	.	many	TRBJ1-5	TGTGCCAGCAGCTTAGGAGGGGCAAGCAATCAGCCCCAGCATTTT	CASSLGGASNQPQHF
TRBV15	TRBD1	.	TRBJ2-1	TGTGCCTCCAATTCCTCGACAGGGTCGTGGGAGCAGTTCTTC	CASNSSTGSWEQFF
TRBV24-1	TRBD1	once	TRBJ2-1	TGTGCCACCAGTGACTGGACAGGGGTAGGGCAGTTCTTC	CATSDWTGVGQFF
TRBV7-9	.	few	TRBJ1-2	TGTGCCAGCAGTCTTGGAGAGCACCAGGGGAACTATGGCTACACCTTC	CASSLGEHQGNYGYTF
TRBV5-5	TRBD2	few	TRBJ2-5	TGTGCCAGCAGCTTGAGGGCTAGCGGGGCGAAAGAGACCCAGTACTTC	CASSLRASGAKETQYF
TRBV7-9	.	few	TRBJ1-4	TGTGCCAGCAGCTACAACAGGGAGGCTTCGGAGGAAAAACTGTTTTTT	CASSYNREASEEKLFF
TRBV7-9	.	few	TRBJ2-7	TGTGCCAGCAGCGTAGGGTCACGCTACGAGCAGTACTTC	CASSVGSRYEQYF
TRBV12-3/TRBV12-4	.	.	TRBJ2-1	TGTGCCAGCAGTTTGAGGGGGGGAGGTGGCAATGAGCAGTTCTTC	CASSLRGGGGNEQFF
TRBV24-1	.	.	TRBJ2-5	TGTGCCACCAGTGACTACCGGGACACCGGAGGGACCCAGTACTTC	CATSDYRDTGGTQYF
TRBV5-1	.	.	TRBJ2-3	TGCGCCAGCAGCTCAACCCCGGATTGGACAGATACGCAGTATTTT	CASSSTPDWTDTQYF
TRBV6-2/TRBV6-3	.	.	TRBJ2-1	TGTGCCAGCAGTTACGAGGGGGGTCCCTTGAGTGAGCAGTTCTTC	CASSYEGGPLSEQFF
TRBV2	TRBD2	.	TRBJ2-3	TGTGCCAGCAGTGAGGAGGAGCTGGCTAGCGGGGCCCCACTAGATACGCAGTATTTT	CASSEEELASGAPLDTQYF
TRBV7-8	.	many	TRBJ1-5	TGTGCCAGCAGCTTAGTTTACAATAGTCAGCCCCAGCATTTT	CASSLVYNSQPQHF
TRBV19	.	.	TRBJ1-2	TGTGCCAGTAGTATTGGGCATGGGGAATATGGCTACACCTTC	CASSIGHGEYGYTF
TRBV5-4	.	.	TRBJ2-1	TGTGCCAGCAGCCAACTCTGGGGCCAGGACAATGAGCAGTTCTTC	CASSQLWGQDNEQFF
TRBV2	TRBD1	.	TRBJ1-1	TGTGCCAGCAGAAAGGGGGCCTCTGAAGCTTTCTTT	CASRKGASEAFF